This T cell receptor beta chain comes out of a study of response to subunit inactivated influenza vaccine. Findings and caveats of the study: It was suggested by the authors that few new T cells are recruited by each seasonal influenza vaccination.

This clonotype turned up a few times. Its antigen is unidentified. The CDR3 spans 13 residues. V shed 5 bases and J shed 3 bases, with 7 bases lying between them. Using its own MiXCR run on the RT-PCR reads, TCRdb lists one record per CDR3 protein. The sample lists some 540,000 distinct CDR3 sequences; roughly 25% were seen once. The sample also formed part of further work on T cells expressing NK-cell markers. That paper adds: For TCR beta, cDNA was produced by 5'RACE template switching with UMIs. It remained uncertain whether the expanded NKG2C+ T cell clones were specific for HCMV antigens.

The V and J genes are TRBV12-3 or TRBV12-4 and TRBJ2-2, with D unclear. Sequencing was performed on CD4+ T cells sorted from PBMCs, taken about 12 days after vaccination. This receptor was taken from a man aged 50 to 60 who received an inactivated influenza vaccine. This CDR3 is CASSLPHTGELFF. The CDR3 nucleotides are TGTGCCAGCAGTCTCCCCCACACCGGGGAGCTGTTTTTT.